Following are 8 T cell receptor beta chains from one sample sequenced in a study of metastatic and nonmetastatic thyroid tumors. Before thyroid surgery, none of the patients had received any treatment. TCRdb redid the clone calls on the PCR reads using MiXCR. The data show over 9,000 clones, approximately 24% seen once. Sequencing was done on a sample of tumor tissue. These receptors came from a female donor with papillary thyroid cancer or a benign thyroid nodule (not recorded which). Some clones in this sample may be carry-over from other donors' samples.

By share of the sample, this clone is medium-sized. V is TRBV7-3 and J is TRBJ2-1; D call uncertain. The CDR3 has 13 amino acids. CDR1 and CDR2 from the germline V gene are SGHTA and FQGTGA. Trimming pared 3 bases from V and 0 bases from J, leaving 3 bases between. The CDR3 region is CASSFSSYNEQFF. DNA of the CDR3: TGTGCCAGCAGCTTCAGCTCCTACAATGAGCAGTTCTTC. Looking up the rest from reference TRBV7-3 and TRBJ2-1 gives the full variable domain: GAGVSQTPSNKVTEKGKYVELRCDPISGHTALYWYRQSLGQGPEFLIYFQGTGAADDSGLPNDRFFAVRPEGSVSTLKIQRTERGDSAVYLCASSFSSYNEQFFGPGTRLTVL.

In this sample, this clone turned up a few times. The chain links TRBV6-1 to TRBJ1-1; D unclear. V was pared by 2 bases and J by 5 bases, with 12 bases between. The CDR3 sequence is 14 residues long. CDR1 and CDR2 (germline): MNHNS, SASEGT. CDR3: CASSERWLGTEAFF. The CDR3 region has the DNA TGTGCCAGCAGTGAACGGTGGTTAGGGACTGAAGCTTTCTTT.

This chain uses TRBV7-3 with TRBJ1-6; the match to TRBD1 covers 8 bases. Germline values: CDR1 SGHTA, CDR2 FQGTGA. The CDR3 is 14 amino acids. V lost 4 bases and J lost 9; bases outside the gene matches: 5. The DNA of the CDR3 is TGTGCCAGCAGCTCCCAGGGGGCGGCTTCACCCCTCCACTTT. It yields the protein CASSSQGAASPLHF.

This clone is categorized as medium-sized. The chain recombines TRBV6-1 with TRBJ2-2; TRBD1 matches 9 bases. This CDR3 comprises 15 residues. V gave up 6 bases and J gave up 3 bases; unmatched junction bases: 5. The V gene's germline CDR1 is MNHNS and CDR2 SASEGT. The CDR3 sequence is CASRTGGADTGELFF. The CDR3 nucleotides read TGTGCCAGCAGAACAGGGGGCGCCGACACCGGGGAGCTGTTTTTT.

This clone has just a few counts. The J gene is TRBJ1-2, the V gene TRBV19, with D possibly TRBD1 on 5 matching bases. The CDR3 spans 13 residues. The ends were cut back, 3 bases at V and 5 bases at J, with 10 bases in the middle. Germline loops: CDR1 LNHDA, CDR2 SQIVND (reference sequence). The CDR3 DNA reads TGTGCCAGTAGTATGGGGGGATTTTATGGCTACACCTTC. Amino acid sequence: CASSMGGFYGYTF.

This clone came up once. The chain recombines TRBV20-1 with TRBJ2-5; D is possibly TRBD1 (6 bases). V was shortened by 4 bases and J by 5 bases, with 14 bases between the two germline ends. Germline V gives CDR1 DFQATT, CDR2 SNEGSKA (reference sequence). CDR3 length equals 13 residues. In DNA form, the CDR3 reads TGCAGTGCTATACCGGGCAGGGGCGAGACCCAGTACTTC. Protein sequence: CSAIPGRGETQYF.

The chain couples TRBV20-1 to TRBJ1-2; the match to TRBD1 covers 7 bases. After removal of 0 bases from V and 6 bases from J, the junction contained 4 bases not matched to a gene. CDR3 length equals 13 residues. Germline V lookup: CDR1 DFQATT, CDR2 SNEGSKA (reference sequence). CDR3 region: CSAREDRVDGYTF. DNA for the CDR3: TGCAGTGCTAGAGAAGACAGGGTTGATGGCTACACCTTC.

The V and J genes are TRBV24-1 and TRBJ2-7; 7 bases match TRBD1. In germline, CDR1 is KGHDR, CDR2 SFDVKD. CDR3 length equals 14 residues. V was clipped by 4 bases and J by 5 bases; unmatched bases: 7. In DNA, the CDR3 is TGTGCCACCAGTGACTTTGCAGGGGGTGACGAGCAGTACTTC. As protein: CATSDFAGGDEQYF.